These 28 T cell receptor beta chains came from one sample sequenced in a study of T cell changes during pregnancy in multiple sclerosis (dated by TCRdb to the late 2010s). Libraries were built with the immunoSEQ multiplex PCR assay. Here the immuneACCESS table is served through TCRdb, limited to in-frame sequences with V and J called. Missing clones are a known gap in these copies; in checked studies unresolved V genes cover under half, and the rest lacks a known reason. This sample lists fewer than 65,000 clones; 93% were detected once. The top ten hold 1.5% to 2% of the sample. Sequenced here: peripheral blood, sampled in the second trimester of pregnancy. Every receptor here comes from a female donor with multiple sclerosis, enrolled in a pregnancy study.

This clone came up once. This chain uses TRBV11-2 with TRBJ2-6; a possible D gene is TRBD1 (5 bases). The CDR3 runs 14 residues. Trimming cost V 5 bases and J 4 bases, with 9 bases left between them. CDR1 and CDR2 from the germline V gene are SGHAT and FQNNGV. The CDR3 coding sequence is TGTGCCAGCAGCGCAGGGTTCGGGGCCAACGTCCTGACTTTC. It translates to CASSAGFGANVLTF.

This sequence joins TRBV9 and TRBJ2-7, with 8 bases identical to TRBD1. Germline CDR1 SGDLS, CDR2 YYNGEE. V gave up 3 bases and J gave up 7 bases; unmatched junction bases: 6. This CDR3 is built from 13 residues. The CDR3, as DNA: TGTGCCAGCAGCGCCCGACAGGGGAGGGAGCAGTACTTC. Amino acid sequence: CASSARQGREQYF.

The gene calls are TRBV10-1 and TRBJ2-1, with 7 bases aligning to TRBD2. Germline CDR1 WNHNN, CDR2 SYGVQD (reference sequence). The CDR3 contains 18 residues. Trimming cost V 0 bases and J 4 bases; bases outside gene matches: 12. The CDR3 protein is CASSESTRRLADYNEQFF. The CDR3 bases are TGCGCCAGCAGTGAGTCGACTCGGAGGCTAGCGGATTACAATGAGCAGTTCTTC.

This chain links TRBV6-1 with TRBJ2-3; 7 bases align to TRBD1. After removal of 6 bases from V and 1 base from J, the junction contained 4 bases not matched to a gene. Germline V gene lookup returns CDR1 MNHNS and CDR2 SASEGT. CDR3 length: 14 residues. CDR3 protein: CASRTGQGTDTQYF. In nucleotides, the CDR3 is TGTGCCAGCAGGACCGGACAGGGCACAGATACGCAGTATTTT.

This clone appeared once. This rearrangement joins TRBV28 to TRBJ2-7; weak D call: TRBD1 (6 bases). The length of the CDR3 is 13 residues. The germline CDR1 and CDR2 sequences are MDHEN and SYDVKM. The V end lost 3 bases, the J end lost 6 bases, and 12 bases lay between the germline ends. Here the CDR3 DNA reads TGTGCCAGCAGTTTGGGACAAACTCGCGAGCAGTACTTC. Protein product: CASSLGQTREQYF.

The chain recombines TRBV6-6 with TRBJ2-7, with a possible D match to TRBD2 (6 bases). From germline, CDR1 is MNHNY and CDR2 SVGAGI (reference sequence). The CDR3 has 13 amino acids. The ends were cut back, 6 bases at V and 0 bases at J, with 9 bases in the middle. This CDR3 is CASSGTGSYEQYF. The CDR3 DNA reads as TGTGCCAGCAGCGGGACTGGCTCCTACGAGCAGTACTTC.

V usage is TRBV5-1 and J usage is TRBJ1-5; 11 bases are shared with TRBD1. V lost 3 bases, J lost 1 base, and 3 bases stayed unmatched. CDR1 SGHRS and CDR2 YFSETQ come from the germline V gene. CDR3 length equals 16 residues. As DNA, the CDR3 is TGCGCCAGCAGCTCCGGGACAGGGGGAAGCAATCAGCCCCAGCATTTT. It is translated as CASSSGTGGSNQPQHF.

The chain carries TRBV5-1 and TRBJ2-3; maybe TRBD2 (5 bases). Trimming took 0 bases from V and 2 from J, leaving 10 bases between them. The CDR3 is 15 amino acids. Per the germline V gene, CDR1 is SGHRS and CDR2 is YFSETQ. CDR3 DNA sequence: TGCGCCAGCAGCTTGGGCGGGCCAGCCACAGATACGCAGTATTTT. It translates to CASSLGGPATDTQYF.

This clone was observed once. The chain carries TRBV27 and TRBJ2-7; 12 positions match TRBD1. Germline-derived CDR1 and CDR2 are MNHEY and SMNVEV (reference sequence). The J segment lost 9 bases and the V segment lost 5 bases, leaving 8 bases of the junction unmatched. The CDR3 sequence is 14 residues long. The chain's CDR3 is CASSAGTGGAWQYF. The CDR3 bases are TGTGCCAGCAGTGCCGGGACAGGGGGCGCGTGGCAGTACTTC.

The rearrangement uses TRBV7-2 and TRBJ2-5, with 7 bases aligning to TRBD1. V gave up 1 base and J gave up 0 bases; unmatched junction bases: 2. Germline CDR1 and CDR2: SGHTA and FQGNSA. The CDR3 is 15 residues long. CDR3 region: CASSLDGTDQETQYF. The DNA of the CDR3 is TGTGCCAGCAGCTTAGACGGGACAGACCAAGAGACCCAGTACTTC.

The rearrangement uses TRBV19 and TRBJ1-5; the D is unclear. This CDR3 region has 14 residues. V shed 3 bases and J shed 0 bases, with 6 bases lying between them. Germline-derived CDR1 and CDR2 are LNHDA and SQIVND (reference sequence). CDR3 in amino acids: CASSIFHSNQPQHF. The CDR3 bases are TGTGCCAGTAGTATTTTCCATAGCAATCAGCCCCAGCATTTT.

This chain joins TRBV4-1 and TRBJ2-2; perhaps TRBD2 as D (6 bases). Germline loops: CDR1 MGHRA, CDR2 YSYEKL. V was pared by 3 bases and J by 4 bases, with 15 bases between. This CDR3 comprises 16 residues. CDR3 sequence reads: CASSHLAVIGTGELFF. In DNA form, the CDR3 reads TGCGCCAGCAGCCATTTAGCGGTGATAGGCACCGGGGAGCTGTTTTTT.

The chain recombines TRBV4-3 with TRBJ2-6; tentative D call: TRBD2 (6 bases). Trimming cost V 1 base and J 0 bases, with 13 bases left between them. CDR1 is LGHNA and CDR2 is YSLEER in the germline V gene. The CDR3 consists of 18 residues. The CDR3: CASSQGRQGGSGANVLTF. CDR3 bases: TGCGCCAGCAGCCAAGGACGGCAGGGAGGCTCTGGGGCCAACGTCCTGACTTTC.

This sequence joins TRBV19 and TRBJ1-3; 7 nucleotides line up with TRBD1. Germline lookup yields CDR1 LNHDA and CDR2 SQIVND (reference sequence). J lost 0 bases, V lost 9 bases, and 8 bases had no gene match. The CDR3 loop spans 15 amino acids. The CDR3 is CASGTVGSSGNTIYF. The CDR3, as DNA: TGTGCCAGCGGGACAGTCGGCTCCTCTGGAAACACCATATATTTT.

This clone was counted between two and nine times. V is TRBV5-1 and J is TRBJ1-4, with D maybe TRBD1 (5 bases). With 0 bases removed from V and 6 bases from J, the gap between germline ends came to 6 bases. The length of the CDR3 is 13 residues. Germline CDR1 is SGHRS and CDR2 is YFSETQ. Here the CDR3 DNA reads TGCGCCAGCAGCTTGGTGACAGATGAAAAACTGTTTTTT. It translates to CASSLVTDEKLFF.

The rearrangement uses TRBV5-1 and TRBJ2-3; 7 bases align to TRBD1. After removal of 5 bases from V and 8 bases from J, the junction contained 8 bases not matched to a gene. Germline CDR1 reads SGHRS; CDR2 reads YFSETQ. The CDR3 is 13 residues long. In nucleotides, the CDR3 is TGCGCCAGCAGAACAACAGGGGTGGTTACGCAGTATTTT. Its translation is CASRTTGVVTQYF.

This chain connects TRBV19 to TRBJ1-5; TRBD1 matches at 8 bases. J was trimmed by 2 bases and V by 5 bases; bases with no gene match: 2. The CDR3 is 14 residues long. CDR1 and CDR2 (germline): LNHDA, SQIVND (reference sequence). CDR3 in amino acids: CASSDRGGNQPQHF. In DNA form, the CDR3 reads TGTGCCAGTAGTGACAGGGGAGGCAATCAGCCCCAGCATTTT.

CDR3 coding DNA: TGTGCCAGCAGCTCCCCTTTGAATGGGAGGAGCACAGATACGCAGTATTTT. Its translation: CASSSPLNGRSTDTQYF. This chain links TRBV7-9 with TRBJ2-3, with D maybe TRBD2 (6 bases). V dropped 4 bases and J dropped 0 bases, with 17 bases sitting between them. The CDR3 length is 17 residues. Germline V gene lookup returns CDR1 SEHNR and CDR2 FQNEAQ (reference sequence).

This chain connects TRBV7-9 to TRBJ2-3; 13 bases are shared with TRBD2. CDR1 is SEHNR, CDR2 FQNEAQ, per germline (reference sequence). The CDR3 runs 16 residues. V trimming: 1 base; J trimming: 4 bases; junction bases outside the gene matches: 2. CDR3 sequence reads: CASSLGTSGSSDTQYF. CDR3 nucleotide sequence: TGTGCCAGCAGCTTAGGGACTAGCGGGAGTTCAGATACGCAGTATTTT.

The chain recombines TRBV14 with TRBJ1-3; D may be TRBD1 (5 bases). Trimming pared 0 bases from V and 2 bases from J, leaving 20 bases between. Germline values: CDR1 SGHDN, CDR2 FVKESK. This CDR3 is 19 amino acids long. The CDR3 sequence is CASSQDPGSLSLPGNTIYF. CDR3 nucleotides: TGTGCCAGCAGCCAAGACCCAGGGTCGCTAAGCCTCCCTGGAAACACCATATATTTT.

The CDR3: CASSLGAGGGNEQFF. The DNA of the CDR3 is TGTGCCAGCAGCTTAGGAGCGGGAGGGGGCAATGAGCAGTTCTTC. This chain joins TRBV11-3 and TRBJ2-1; 10 positions match TRBD2. This CDR3 region has 15 residues. In germline, CDR1 is SGHNT, CDR2 YENEEA. The junction had 3 bases not matched to a gene; V was cut back by 1 base and J by 6 bases.

This clone was seen once. The J gene is TRBJ2-6, the V gene TRBV5-1; no firm D call. This CDR3 has 15 amino acids. Germline lookup yields CDR1 SGHRS and CDR2 YFSETQ. Trimming pared 1 base from V and 0 bases from J, leaving 5 bases between. CDR3 sequence (DNA): TGCGCCAGCAGCTTGACAGCCTCTGGGGCCAACGTCCTGACTTTC. This codes for CASSLTASGANVLTF.

The chain joins TRBV29-1 to TRBJ1-3; D is unclear. The germline CDR1 and CDR2 sequences are SQVTM and ANQGSEA. Trimming took 0 bases from V and 0 from J, leaving 6 bases between them. The CDR3 is 14 residues long. The CDR3 nucleotides read TGCAGCGTTGAAGATATAGTCTCTGGAAACACCATATATTTT. Translating it yields CSVEDIVSGNTIYF.

The chain employs TRBV7-2 and TRBJ2-1, with 8 bases aligning to TRBD2. V gave up 1 base and J gave up 0 bases; unmatched junction bases: 5. The CDR3 contains 17 residues. Germline CDR1 and CDR2: SGHTA and FQGNSA. The CDR3 sequence is CASSLVLSGSSYNEQFF. CDR3 coding DNA: TGTGCCAGCAGCTTAGTTTTAAGCGGGAGCTCCTACAATGAGCAGTTCTTC.

The gene calls are TRBV28 and TRBJ2-7, with a possible D match to TRBD2 (6 bases). V was pared by 5 bases and J by 0 bases, with 20 bases between. CDR3 length: 17 residues. Germline assignment: CDR1 MDHEN and CDR2 SYDVKM. CDR3 DNA: TGTGCCAGCAGTCCATCCCTTCGCGGGGAGAGCTCCTACGAGCAGTACTTC. This encodes CASSPSLRGESSYEQYF.

This rearrangement joins TRBV20-1 to TRBJ2-7; D call uncertain. Trimming left V 6 bases short and J 3 bases short, with 9 bases between. The CDR3 loop spans 11 amino acids. From germline, CDR1 is DFQATT and CDR2 SNEGSKA (reference sequence). The CDR3 DNA follows: TGCAGTGCAGTCGCGAACTACGAGCAGTACTTC. Its translation: CSAVANYEQYF.

The gene calls are TRBV19 and TRBJ1-4, with a weak D call TRBD1 (6 bases). The CDR3 consists of 16 residues. Germline CDR1 reads LNHDA; CDR2 reads SQIVND (reference sequence). V dropped 6 bases and J dropped 0 bases, with 14 bases sitting between them. CDR3 coding DNA: TGTGCCAGTAGCTTGGACAGAACGGCAACTAATGAAAAACTGTTTTTT. Protein sequence: CASSLDRTATNEKLFF.

V and J are TRBV5-4 and TRBJ1-1, with D unclear. Germline CDR1 SGHNT, CDR2 YYREEE (reference sequence). This CDR3 has 15 residues. Trimming took 0 bases from V and 1 from J, leaving 10 bases between them. CDR3 amino acids: CASSLVAQKNTEAFF. The CDR3 bases are TGTGCCAGCAGCTTGGTGGCACAAAAGAACACTGAAGCTTTCTTT. Looking up the rest from reference TRBV5-4 and TRBJ1-1 gives the full variable domain: ETGVTQSPTHLIKTRGQQVTLRCSSQSGHNTVSWYQQALGQGPQFIFQYYREEENGRGNFPPRFSGLQFPNYSSELNVNALELDDSALYLCASSLVAQKNTEAFFGQGTRLTVV.